This T cell receptor beta chain was identified during a study of CD8+ T cells in alopecia areata. This CDR3 region has 13 residues. Germline V CDR1 and CDR2: SGHDT, YYEEEE. The ends were cut back, 0 bases at V and 5 bases at J, with 6 bases in the middle. This clone was counted between two and nine times. Treatment here: oral pan-JAK inhibitor, 5-10 mg twice daily. Following RNA extraction, reverse transcription yielded cDNA that acted as the sequencing template. The table came from immunoSEQ multiplex PCR; TCRdb's copy has only in-frame clones and leaves some out. The sample carries about 110,000 clones, less than 90% recorded once.

This sequence originates from a human donor with alopecia areata. Specimen: CD8+ T cells sorted from blood, collected at week 24, from a patient treated with tofacitinib. The chain links TRBV5-6 to TRBJ2-1; D is perhaps TRBD2 (5 bases). The CDR3 bases are TGTGCCAGCAGCTTGGGACTAAACAATGAGCAGTTCTTC. Translating it yields CASSLGLNNEQFF.